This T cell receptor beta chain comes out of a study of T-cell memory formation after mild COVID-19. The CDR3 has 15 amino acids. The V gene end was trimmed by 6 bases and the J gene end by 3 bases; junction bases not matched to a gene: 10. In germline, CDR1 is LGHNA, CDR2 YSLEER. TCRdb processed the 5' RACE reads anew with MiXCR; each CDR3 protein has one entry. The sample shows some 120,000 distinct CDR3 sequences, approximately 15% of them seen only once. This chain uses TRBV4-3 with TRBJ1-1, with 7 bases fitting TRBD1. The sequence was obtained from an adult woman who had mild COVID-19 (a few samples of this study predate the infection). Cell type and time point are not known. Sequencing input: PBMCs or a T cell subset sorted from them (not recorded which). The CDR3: CASRHAGGSDTEAFF. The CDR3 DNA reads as TGCGCCAGCAGACACGCAGGGGGGTCGGACACTGAAGCTTTCTTT.